This T cell receptor (beta chain) is drawn from a study of T cells in Graves' hyperthyroidism and ophthalmopathy (dated by TCRdb to about 2019). With regard to the full study: Peripheral blood samples were taken at initial diagnosis, before any treatment was given. The roughly 100 discovery patients were randomly divided into training and test sets at a 7:3 ratio. After sampling, hyperthyroidism patients received methimazole starting at 30 mg daily, and ophthalmopathy patients received high-dose intravenous methylprednisolone. A discovery cohort of fewer than 110 patients, about 40 with Graves' ophthalmopathy and fewer than 65 with stable Graves' hyperthyroidism, was used to find distinguishing TCR V-J signatures. Thyroid tissue and blood T-cell repertoires from about six Graves' hyperthyroidism patients were also compared in the study. The paper reports TCR Vbeta CDR3 sequencing of some 140 peripheral blood samples: some 41 ophthalmopathy, fewer than 80 hyperthyroidism and approximately 17 progressor patients. Prospective prediction of ophthalmopathy was tested in an independent validation cohort of approximately 18 hyperthyroidism patients and around 16 patients who later progressed to ophthalmopathy. Summary of the overall study and its limitations: A model built on a 13 V-J signature distinguished ophthalmopathy from stable hyperthyroidism, reaching approximately 89% sensitivity and 81.08% specificity in cross-validation and 80%/75% in testing. In validation, the model predicted progression to ophthalmopathy a median of approximately 6.6 months before onset, with roughly 68% sensitivity and about 75% specificity. Most expanded thyroid clonotypes (frequency above 0.001) were also detected in blood, suggesting blood repertoires may reflect thyroid immune responses. Sample size was not statistically predetermined, and blinding of investigators to group allocation was not performed.

Amplification of TCR beta CDR3 regions was carried out from RNA transcripts. A first-round RT-PCR of the TCR CDR3 used the HTBI primer set with the Qiagen OneStep RT-PCR kit. Libraries were constructed in a second round of multiplex PCR, after which size selection and purification were carried out. Libraries were sequenced paired-end with 100 bp reads on an Illumina HiSeq2000. The paper's processing steps were these. SOAPnuke was used to process the raw data, throwing out any read that contained adapters or uncalled bases, had a mean Phred below 15, or lacked an exact constant-primer or identifier match. COPE v1.2.5 was used to merge high-quality paired reads, and clonotypes were defined as unique nucleotide sequences. MiTCR v1.1 was used to align clonotypes to the IMGT TRBV, TRBD and TRBJ reference segments. The analysis was restricted to V-J combinations with a frequency above 0.0001, which together covered 99% to 99.2% of the repertoires. A TCS score was defined as the ratio of F50 (clonal expansion) to E x V (chaos), with BLOSUM62-based TCRdist applied between CDR3 peptides within each V-J. Welch's t-statistics and random forest reduced around 550 V-J features to roughly 13, which were used in a naive Bayes classifier (R e1071). TCRdb itself trimmed the public reads at Q25 with fastp, ran MiXCR and retained productive beta chains. Rows are unified per CDR3 protein, each entry keeping the most common DNA and genes. The V and J calls were not made by the authors but by TCRdb's processing. The sample includes around 600,000 distinct CDR3 sequences, with 16% observed a single time. Jointly, the top ten make up under 3.5% of the sample.

Ophthalmopathy patients had moderately to severely active disease, Clinical Activity Score of at least 3, NOSPECS grade of at least 4, and duration under 3 months. Any patient with an uncontrolled infection, another autoimmune disease, pregnancy or lactation was excluded. Diagnoses relied on clinical symptoms, serum thyroxine and TRAb, thyroid ultrasound and orbital computed tomography. PBMCs were separated from roughly 10 ml of fresh peripheral blood using Ficoll-Paque density gradient centrifugation. Total RNA was extracted with Trizol reagent, and quality was checked on an Agilent 2100 Bioanalyzer. There are 14 amino acids in the CDR3, from cysteine to phenylalanine inclusive. CDR3 DNA is the only sequence kept; it has 42 bases, read in frame from the first base. CDR1 DFQATT and CDR2 SNEGSKA are derived from the germline V gene (reference sequence). Between the V and J ends, shortened by 4 bases and 1 base respectively, the junction contains 12 bases.

A note on this clonotype: Its recognized antigen is unknown. No base quality information exists; no much larger clone differs at one position.

The clonotype originates from a woman aged 40 to 50 with Graves' ophthalmopathy. The specimen was blood. The chain was built from TRBV20-1 and TRBJ2-3; possibly the D gene is TRBD1, per 6 matching bases. The CDR3 in this case is CSANREGGTDTQYF. The DNA sequence is given as TGCAGTGCTAACAGGGAAGGAGGCACAGATACGCAGTATTTT.